A single sample gave rise to the 30 T cell receptor beta chains below, sequenced in a study of T cell responses to AZD1222 COVID-19 vaccine (TCRdb year 2021). Library preparation was by the immunoSEQ multiplex PCR assay. Not all clones reach the TCRdb copy of this immuneACCESS table, which keeps in-frame sequences only. Checked studies attribute under half of the gap to unresolved V genes and leave the rest unexplained. This sample gives 130,000 or so clones in total; 92% of them show up just once. Roughly 1.8% of the sample lies in the top ten. What the time point label conveys for this sample: baseline before first vaccination. The material sequenced was peripheral blood, taken on day 0 of AZD1222 vaccination. The receptors were gathered from an adult in good health.

The DNA of the CDR3 is TGCGCCAGCAGCTTGAGGCCGGACGGGTACAATGAGCAGTTCTTC. Translated, it gives CASSLRPDGYNEQFF. The V gene is TRBV5-1, the J gene TRBJ2-1, with unresolved D. Between the trimmed V and J ends, which lost 1 base and 4 bases, there was a span of 12 bases. The CDR3 covers 15 residues. In germline, CDR1 is SGHRS, CDR2 YFSETQ.

V usage is TRBV7-2 and J usage is TRBJ2-5; TRBD2 matches at 8 bases. CDR1 and CDR2 (germline): SGHTA, FQGNSA. CDR3 size: 16 residues. The J segment lost 5 bases and the V segment lost 5 bases, leaving 13 bases of the junction unmatched. Here the CDR3 DNA reads TGTGCCAGCAGCCCGAATCGAGCGGGAGCGGGGGAGACCCAGTACTTC. Translation: CASSPNRAGAGETQYF.

This chain connects TRBV6-5 to TRBJ2-7; maybe TRBD2 (5 bases). Trimming removed 6 bases from V and 2 bases from J, with 14 bases in between. Germline CDR1 reads MNHEY; CDR2 reads SVGAGI. CDR3 length: 14 amino acids. The CDR3 sequence is CASSPGGVAYEQYF. CDR3 DNA: TGTGCCAGCAGCCCAGGAGGAGTGGCCTACGAGCAGTACTTC.

The chain is built from TRBV10-3 and TRBJ1-2; D gene uncertain. This CDR3 has 14 amino acids. CDR1 ENHRY and CDR2 SYGVKD come from the germline V gene. The germline V and J ends were trimmed by 7 bases and 5 bases, with 17 bases remaining between them. The CDR3, as DNA: TGTGCCATCAAGCCCCTCGCTTCGTCATATGGCTACACCTTC. Amino acid sequence: CAIKPLASSYGYTF.

CDR3 sequence (DNA): TGTGCCAGCAGGCCTGACCTATACTCTGGAAACACCATATATTTT. It codes for CASRPDLYSGNTIYF. The V call is TRBV2, the J call TRBJ1-3; unclear D gene. Trimming shortened V by 6 bases and J by 0 bases, and 12 bases separated the two germline ends. CDR1 SNHLY and CDR2 FYNNEI come from the germline V gene. The CDR3 totals 15 residues.

In DNA form, the CDR3 reads TGTGCCAGCAGCTTAGCCAGGAACAGGGGGCCTGGAAACACCATATATTTT. Amino acids: CASSLARNRGPGNTIYF. This chain uses TRBV7-8 with TRBJ1-3; 9 bases fit TRBD1. Germline V gene sequence: CDR1 SGHVS, CDR2 FQNEAQ. The CDR3 covers 17 residues. After removal of 0 bases from V and 2 bases from J, the junction contained 5 bases not matched to a gene.

This chain links TRBV19 with TRBJ1-6, with D tentatively TRBD1 (5 bases). Trimming removed 3 bases at V and 10 bases at J, with 16 bases between. Germline V gives CDR1 LNHDA, CDR2 SQIVND (reference sequence). CDR3 length: 15 residues. The CDR3 is CASSMTRQLPSPLHF. DNA for the CDR3: TGTGCCAGTAGTATGACCCGACAGTTGCCATCACCCCTCCACTTT.

The chain carries TRBV6-5 and TRBJ1-2; TRBD1 agrees at 7 bases. The V gene's germline CDR1 is MNHEY and CDR2 SVGAGI. The V gene end was trimmed by 6 bases and the J gene end by 6 bases; junction bases not matched to a gene: 7. This CDR3 spans 13 amino acids. CDR3 sequence (DNA): TGTGCCAGCAGCCTGACAGGGTTGGATGGCTACACCTTC. Protein product: CASSLTGLDGYTF.

This rearrangement joins TRBV18 to TRBJ1-3; D gene uncertain. The V end was cut by 6 bases, the J end by 0 bases, with 9 bases between. The CDR3 is 14 residues long. Germline CDR1 and CDR2: KGHSH and LQKENI. The CDR3 bases are TGTGCCAGCTCGCCCGGGAGCTCTGGAAACACCATATATTTT. It is translated as CASSPGSSGNTIYF.

V is TRBV30 and J is TRBJ1-1; no definite D call. There are 12 residues in the CDR3. Germline CDR1 reads GTSNPN; CDR2 reads SVGIG (reference sequence). Trimming shortened V by 7 bases and J by 1 base, and 10 bases separated the two germline ends. In DNA, the CDR3 is TGTGCCTCTCGCCAGCAGAACACTGAAGCTTTCTTT. Encoded protein: CASRQQNTEAFF. The full variable domain, completed using reference TRBV30 and TRBJ1-1, is SQTIHQWPATLVQPVGSPLSLECTVEGTSNPNLYWYRQAAGRGLQLLFYSVGIGQISSEVPQNLSASRPQDRQFILSSKKLLLSDSGFYLCASRQQNTEAFFGQGTRLTVV.

This clone was picked up a small number of times. The genes are TRBV5-6 and TRBJ2-7; D is perhaps TRBD1 or TRBD2 (6 bases each). This CDR3 has 13 residues. The germline gives CDR1 SGHDT, CDR2 YYEEEE. Trimming left V 4 bases short and J 10 bases short, with 18 bases between. CDR3 region: CASSLRGPIGQYV. CDR3 DNA: TGTGCCAGCAGCCTCCGGGGGCCAATTGGACAGTACGTC.

Concerning this clone: Different DNA sequences within this sample yield the same CDR3. V gene TRBV18 combines with J gene TRBJ2-7; TRBD1 matches 7 bases. CDR1 is KGHSH, CDR2 LQKENI, per germline. J was trimmed by 2 bases and V by 4 bases; bases with no gene match: 14. The CDR3 contains 17 residues. The CDR3 DNA sequence: TGTGCCAGCTCACTGGCCCCGGGACAGCGTACGACCTACGAGCAGTACGTC. Protein: CASSLAPGQRTTYEQYV.

J is TRBJ1-5 and V is TRBV9; D not resolved. This CDR3 is built from 12 residues. Germline V lookup: CDR1 SGDLS, CDR2 YYNGEE. Trimming took off 4 bases at V and 5 bases at J, with 7 bases between the two ends. CDR3 amino acids: CASSPGDQPQHF. The CDR3, as DNA: TGTGCCAGCAGCCCCGGCGATCAGCCCCAGCATTTT.

This sequence joins TRBV25-1 and TRBJ2-7; D assignment may be TRBD1 or TRBD2 (5 bases each). The CDR3 sequence is 16 residues long. The germline V and J ends were trimmed by 0 bases and 2 bases, with 14 bases remaining between them. CDR1 is MGHDK, CDR2 SYGVNS, per germline. As DNA, the CDR3 is TGTGCCAGCAGTGAATACGGTCGAGGGGCTACCTACGAGCAGTACGTC. Its protein product is CASSEYGRGATYEQYV.

This sequence joins TRBV7-9 and TRBJ1-1; 10 bases line up with TRBD1. The CDR3 loop spans 17 amino acids. With 7 bases clipped from V and 0 bases from J, the junction kept 11 bases outside the gene matches. Germline values: CDR1 SEHNR, CDR2 FQNEAQ (reference sequence). The CDR3 bases are TGTGCCAGCATGCCGACAGGGGGCGGACCCTTGAACACTGAAGCTTTCTTT. Its protein is CASMPTGGGPLNTEAFF.

The rearrangement joins TRBV6-5 to TRBJ2-2, with 10 bases identical to TRBD1. CDR3 length: 15 residues. In germline, CDR1 is MNHEY, CDR2 SVGAGI. The V gene end was trimmed by 8 bases and the J gene end by 6 bases; junction bases not matched to a gene: 9. The CDR3 coding sequence is TGTGCCAGCCACCTGACAGGGGGCAGCGCCGGGGAGCTGTTTTTT. Amino acid sequence: CASHLTGGSAGELFF.

The rearrangement joins TRBV7-9 to TRBJ2-3; the D gene is possibly TRBD1 (7 bases). The V and J ends lost 6 bases and 0 bases respectively, with 13 bases between them. The CDR3 contains 15 residues. In germline, CDR1 is SEHNR, CDR2 FQNEAQ (reference sequence). CDR3 sequence: CASRTRDSSTDTQYF. In nucleotides, the CDR3 is TGTGCCAGCAGGACGCGGGACAGCAGCACAGATACGCAGTATTTT. The variable domain in full, with the rest retrieved from reference TRBV7-9 and TRBJ2-3, is DTGVSQNPRHKITKRGQNVTFRCDPISEHNRLYWYRQTLGQGPEFLTYFQNEAQLEKSRLLSDRFSAERPKGSFSTLEIQRTEQGDSAMYLCASRTRDSSTDTQYFGPGTRLTVL.

The chain joins TRBV12-3 or TRBV12-4 to TRBJ2-5; 9 bases agree with TRBD1. With 10 bases clipped from V and 5 bases from J, the junction kept 5 bases outside the gene matches. The CDR3 length is 12 residues. CDR3 DNA: TGTGCCACCGGGGACAGGGAGGAGACCCAGTACTTC. Its translation: CATGDREETQYF.

The chain uses TRBV7-9 and TRBJ2-1; D call uncertain. CDR3 length: 15 amino acids. Germline CDR1 is SEHNR and CDR2 is FQNEAQ (reference sequence). V was shortened by 1 base and J by 0 bases, with 7 bases between the two germline ends. Here the CDR3 reads CASSLDLGSYNEQFF. DNA of the CDR3: TGTGCCAGCAGCTTAGACCTGGGCTCCTACAATGAGCAGTTCTTC.

About this clone: Other DNA sequences in the sample encode the same CDR3. J is TRBJ1-1 and V is TRBV12-3 or TRBV12-4; D is unclear. Deletions cut 5 bases from V and 0 bases from J, with 7 bases between. CDR3 size: 13 residues. In DNA form, the CDR3 reads TGTGCCAGCAGTAGGGAGTTGAACACTGAAGCTTTCTTT. The encoded protein is CASSRELNTEAFF.

The genes are TRBV11-2 and TRBJ1-2; 8 bases are shared with TRBD1. CDR3 length: 16 amino acids. Germline V gene data show CDR1 as SGHAT and CDR2 as FQNNGV. The trim removed 5 bases at V and 2 bases at J, leaving 10 bases unmatched. CDR3 sequence reads: CASSLALGQENYGYTF. CDR3 coding DNA: TGTGCCAGCAGCCTTGCCTTGGGACAGGAGAACTATGGCTACACCTTC.

This sequence joins TRBV18 and TRBJ1-2; TRBD1 matches 11 bases. The V gene end was trimmed by 6 bases and the J gene end by 7 bases; junction bases not matched to a gene: 7. CDR1 is KGHSH and CDR2 is LQKENI in the germline V gene. There are 14 residues in the CDR3. The CDR3 bases are TGTGCCAGCTCCATGGACAGGGGGCCCGTTGGCTACACCTTC. Translated: CASSMDRGPVGYTF. The complete variable domain, with remaining parts taken from reference TRBV18 and TRBJ1-2, reads NAGVMQNPRHLVRRRGQEARLRCSPMKGHSHVYWYRQLPEEGLKFMVYLQKENIIDESGMPKERFSAEFPKEGPSILRIQQVVRGDSAAYFCASSMDRGPVGYTFGSGTRLTVV.

The gene calls are TRBV18 and TRBJ1-1; TRBD1 might be the D (6 bases). Germline V gene data show CDR1 as KGHSH and CDR2 as LQKENI. Trimming removed 8 bases at V and 0 bases at J, with 10 bases between. CDR3 length: 13 amino acids. CDR3: CASTGLMNTEAFF. The CDR3 DNA reads as TGTGCCAGCACAGGGTTAATGAACACTGAAGCTTTCTTT.

The rearrangement uses TRBV3-1 (or the pseudogene TRBV3-2) and TRBJ2-1; no definite D call. This CDR3 is 12 amino acids long. CDR1 and CDR2 (germline): LGHDT, YNNKEL (reference sequence). Trimming took off 4 bases at V and 7 bases at J, with 8 bases between the two ends. DNA of the CDR3: TGTGCCAGCAGCCTTCTTAATAATGAGCAGTTCTTC. This sequence encodes CASSLLNNEQFF.

This chain uses TRBV27 with TRBJ2-3, with 9 nucleotides matching TRBD2. In germline, CDR1 is MNHEY, CDR2 SMNVEV (reference sequence). The CDR3 has 16 amino acids. Trimming cost V 7 bases and J 4 bases; bases outside gene matches: 12. The CDR3 reads CASIPTASGAADTQYF. The CDR3 region has the DNA TGTGCCAGCATCCCGACGGCTAGCGGGGCGGCAGATACGCAGTATTTT.

The rearrangement joins TRBV5-4 to TRBJ2-4, with D perhaps matching TRBD1 (5 bases). Germline CDR1 reads SGHNT; CDR2 reads YYREEE (reference sequence). With 2 bases removed from V and 0 bases from J, the gap between germline ends came to 12 bases. The CDR3 sequence is 16 residues long. The CDR3 spells CASSFKGIIAKNIQYF. CDR3 DNA: TGTGCCAGCAGCTTCAAGGGGATTATAGCCAAAAACATTCAGTACTTC.

The chain recombines TRBV10-1 with TRBJ2-3; 8 bases match TRBD2. Per germline, CDR1 WNHNN and CDR2 SYGVQD (reference sequence). The CDR3 is 15 residues long. With V trimmed by 5 bases and J by 2 bases, 6 bases remained unmatched. CDR3 nucleotide sequence: TGCGCCAGCAGTCCTAGCGGGCGACCCACAGATACGCAGTATTTT. Translation gives CASSPSGRPTDTQYF.

The rearrangement uses TRBV5-1 and TRBJ2-1, with 7 positions matching TRBD2. V trimming: 2 bases; J trimming: 0 bases; junction bases outside the gene matches: 5. CDR3 length: 16 residues. The germline V gene encodes CDR1 SGHRS and CDR2 YFSETQ. For the CDR3, the DNA is TGCGCCAGCAGCTTTTCAGGCGGGAGCTCCTACAATGAGCAGTTCTTC. Its translation: CASSFSGGSSYNEQFF.

This clone showed up just once. The gene calls are TRBV6-2 or TRBV6-3 and TRBJ1-5; possible D gene TRBD1, 6 bases. Germline CDR1 reads MNHEY; CDR2 reads SVGEGT. Trimming shortened V by 6 bases and J by 5 bases, and 17 bases separated the two germline ends. This CDR3 is built from 15 residues. The CDR3 DNA reads TGTGCCAGCAGCTATTTGACAGGCGGGGATCAGCCCCAGCATTTT. Protein product: CASSYLTGGDQPQHF.

The chain uses TRBV5-1 and TRBJ2-6, with 8 bases matching TRBD1. The length of the CDR3 is 18 residues. J was trimmed by 0 bases and V by 2 bases; bases with no gene match: 7. Germline assignment: CDR1 SGHRS and CDR2 YFSETQ. The CDR3 nucleotides read TGCGCCAGCAGCTTCATGACAGGGGCCAACTCTGGGGCCAACGTCCTGACTTTC. This translates into CASSFMTGANSGANVLTF.